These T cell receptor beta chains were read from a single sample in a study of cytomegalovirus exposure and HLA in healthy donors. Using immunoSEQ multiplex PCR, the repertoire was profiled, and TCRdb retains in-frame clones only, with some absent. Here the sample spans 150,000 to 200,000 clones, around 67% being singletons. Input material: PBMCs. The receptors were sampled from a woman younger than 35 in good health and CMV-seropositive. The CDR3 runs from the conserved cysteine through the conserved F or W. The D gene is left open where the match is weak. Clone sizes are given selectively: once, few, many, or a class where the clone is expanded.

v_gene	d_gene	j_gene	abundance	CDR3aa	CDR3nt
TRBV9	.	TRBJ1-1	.	CASSVKPGNTEAFF	TGTGCCAGCAGCGTAAAACCCGGGAACACTGAAGCTTTCTTT
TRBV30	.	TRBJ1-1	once	CAWRGQKNTEAFF	TGTGCCTGGAGGGGACAAAAGAACACTGAAGCTTTCTTT
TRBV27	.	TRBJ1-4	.	CASSPGTLNEKLFF	TGTGCCAGCAGTCCCGGGACACTCAATGAAAAACTGTTTTTT
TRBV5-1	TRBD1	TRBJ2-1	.	CASSQLTGRNEQFF	TGCGCCAGCAGCCAGCTGACAGGGCGTAATGAGCAGTTCTTC
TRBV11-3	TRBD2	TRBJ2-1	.	CASSFGGNYNEQFF	TGTGCCAGCAGCTTCGGGGGGAACTACAATGAGCAGTTCTTC
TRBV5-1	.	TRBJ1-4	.	CASSLRGGEKLFF	TGCGCCAGCAGCTTGAGGGGCGGTGAAAAACTGTTTTTT
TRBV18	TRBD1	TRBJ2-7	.	CASSPQGQGGYEQYF	TGTGCCAGCTCACCACAGGGACAGGGGGGCTACGAGCAGTACTTC
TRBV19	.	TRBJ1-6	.	CASSMAGEYSPLHF	TGTGCCAGTAGTATGGCAGGGGAGTACTCACCCCTCCACTTT
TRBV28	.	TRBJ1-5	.	CASSLGLRTGNQPQHF	TGTGCCAGCAGTTTGGGCCTCAGGACAGGCAATCAGCCCCAGCATTTT
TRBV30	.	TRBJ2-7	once	CAWSRVNEQYF	TGTGCCTGGTCCCGGGTAAACGAGCAGTACTTC
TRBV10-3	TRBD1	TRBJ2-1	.	CATRTGQGASYNEQFF	TGTGCCACCCGAACGGGACAGGGGGCCTCCTACAATGAGCAGTTCTTC
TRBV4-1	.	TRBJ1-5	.	CASSQGQVGQPQHF	TGCGCCAGCAGCCAAGGACAGGTTGGGCAGCCCCAGCATTTT
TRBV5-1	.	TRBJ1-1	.	CASSLTRNPNTEAFF	TGCGCCAGCAGCTTGACCAGGAATCCGAACACTGAAGCTTTCTTT
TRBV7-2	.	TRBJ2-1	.	CASSLIAVGGDEQFF	TGTGCCAGCAGCTTAATTGCCGTTGGCGGCGATGAGCAGTTCTTC
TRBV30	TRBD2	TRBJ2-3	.	CAWSGYWRGYTDTQYF	TGTGCCTGGAGTGGCTATTGGCGGGGGTATACAGATACGCAGTATTTT